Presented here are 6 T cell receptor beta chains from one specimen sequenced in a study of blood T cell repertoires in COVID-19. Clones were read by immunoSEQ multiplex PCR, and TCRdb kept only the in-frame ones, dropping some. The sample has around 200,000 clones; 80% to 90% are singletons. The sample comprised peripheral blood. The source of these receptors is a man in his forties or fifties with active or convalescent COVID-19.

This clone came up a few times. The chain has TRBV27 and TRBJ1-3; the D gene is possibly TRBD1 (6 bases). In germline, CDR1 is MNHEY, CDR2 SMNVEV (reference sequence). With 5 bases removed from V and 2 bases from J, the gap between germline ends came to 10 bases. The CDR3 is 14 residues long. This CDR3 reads CASSPGTTGNTIYF. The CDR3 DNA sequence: TGTGCCAGCAGTCCCGGGACAACTGGAAACACCATATATTTT.

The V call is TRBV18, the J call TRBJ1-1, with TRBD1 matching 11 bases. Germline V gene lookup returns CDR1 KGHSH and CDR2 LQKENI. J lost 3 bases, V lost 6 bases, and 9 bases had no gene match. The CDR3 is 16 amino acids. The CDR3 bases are TGTGCCAGCTCCAAGGACAGGGGGCTTGGGTACACTGAAGCTTTCTTT. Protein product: CASSKDRGLGYTEAFF.

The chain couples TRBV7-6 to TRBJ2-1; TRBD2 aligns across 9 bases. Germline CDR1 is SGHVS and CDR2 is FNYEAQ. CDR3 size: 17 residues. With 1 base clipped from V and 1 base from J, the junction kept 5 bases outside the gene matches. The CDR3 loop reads CASSLVLAGSSYNEQFF. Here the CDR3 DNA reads TGTGCCAGCAGCTTAGTCCTAGCGGGATCTTCCTACAATGAGCAGTTCTTC. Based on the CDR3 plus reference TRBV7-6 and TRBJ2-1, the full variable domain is GAGVSQSPRYKVTKRGQDVALRCDPISGHVSLYWYRQALGQGPEFLTYFNYEAQQDKSGLPNDRFSAERPEGSISTLTIQRTEQRDSAMYRCASSLVLAGSSYNEQFFGPGTRLTVL.

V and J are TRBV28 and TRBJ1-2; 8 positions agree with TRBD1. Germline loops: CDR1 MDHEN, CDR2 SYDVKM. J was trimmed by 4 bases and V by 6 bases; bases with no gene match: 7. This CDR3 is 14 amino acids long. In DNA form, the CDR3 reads TGTGCCAGCAGCCACTACAGGGGGATCTATGGCTACACCTTC. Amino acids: CASSHYRGIYGYTF.

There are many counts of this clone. This CDR3 reads CASSQGETNYGYTF. In DNA, the CDR3 is TGTGCCAGCAGCCAAGGGGAAACTAACTATGGCTACACCTTC. The rearrangement uses TRBV2 and TRBJ1-2, with TRBD1 as a possible D gene (5 bases). The germline CDR1 and CDR2 sequences are SNHLY and FYNNEI. The CDR3 has 14 residues. V shed 6 bases and J shed 0 bases, with 11 bases lying between them.

Here the CDR3 reads CASSYLPGGGYTF. The CDR3 region has the DNA TGTGCCAGCAGTTATCTCCCGGGAGGAGGCTACACCTTC. The chain combines TRBV6-2 or TRBV6-3 with TRBJ1-2; no clear D. Trimming shortened V by 3 bases and J by 8 bases, and 13 bases separated the two germline ends. Per the germline V gene, CDR1 is MNHEY and CDR2 is SVGEGT. The CDR3 is made up of 13 amino acids.